The rows below give T cell receptor beta chains drawn from one sample of a study of shared clonotypes between healthy human individuals. TCRdb keeps only in-frame clones here, not all; method: immunoSEQ multiplex PCR. The sample shows some 2 million clones, approximately 95% of them seen only once. The sequencing sample was made of naive CD4+ T cells sorted from blood. Receptors originate from a man aged 18 to 29 in good health. Each CDR3 is given with its conserved first and last residue. D genes are given only for firm matches. A row's size may be missing; if present it is once, few, many or a size class.

v_gene	j_gene	abundance	d_gene	CDR3nt	CDR3aa
TRBV6-1	TRBJ2-3	NA	NA	TGTGCCAGCAAACTGGACCTACCAGATACGCAGTATTTT	CASKLDLPDTQYF
TRBV19	TRBJ2-7	NA	NA	TGTGCCAGTAGAACAACAGGGTCCCCTACCTACGAGCAGTACTTC	CASRTTGSPTYEQYF
TRBV6-1	TRBJ2-7	NA	NA	TGTGCCAGCAGCGTCACTACCCCCTACGAGCAGTACTTC	CASSVTTPYEQYF
TRBV9	TRBJ2-4	NA	NA	TGTGCCAGCAGCGGAAACAGGGACATAGCCAAAAACATTCAGTACTTC	CASSGNRDIAKNIQYF
TRBV7-9	TRBJ2-4	NA	NA	TGTGCCAGCAGCTTCTTGGGGGAAGCCAAAAACATTCAGTACTTC	CASSFLGEAKNIQYF
TRBV5-1	TRBJ2-1	NA	TRBD2	TGCGCCAGCAGCCCTACCTCGGGACTAGCGGAGCCTTCGAGCTCCTACAATGAGCAGTTCTTC	CASSPTSGLAEPSSSYNEQFF
TRBV15	TRBJ1-6	NA	TRBD1	TGTGCCACCAGCGAGGGACAGGGGCCTTCCTTTTCACCCCTCCACTTT	CATSEGQGPSFSPLHF
TRBV6-5	TRBJ2-1	NA	NA	TGTGCCAGCAGTTACCGTTCAGGGATTGAGCAGTTCTTC	CASSYRSGIEQFF
TRBV28	TRBJ2-7	NA	NA	TGTGCCAGTCACGCGGGGTTCTCCTACGAGCAGTACTTC	CASHAGFSYEQYF
TRBV2	TRBJ1-1	NA	NA	TGTGCCAGCAGTGAAGGTGTGAACACTGAAGCTTTCTTT	CASSEGVNTEAFF
TRBV5-1	TRBJ2-7	NA	TRBD2	TGCGCCAGCAGCTTAGGGACTAGCGGGAACGAGCAGTACTTC	CASSLGTSGNEQYF
TRBV7-9	TRBJ2-2	once	NA	TGTGCCAGCAGCTTACAGGGCGAGGACGGGGAGCTGTTTTTT	CASSLQGEDGELFF
TRBV11-2	TRBJ2-2	many	NA	TGTGCCAGCAGCTTAGGGATTAACACCGGGGAGCTGTTTTTT	CASSLGINTGELFF
TRBV7-2	TRBJ2-7	NA	TRBD1	TGTGCCAGCAGCCGAAAAGGGGACAGGGGTTACGAGCAGTACTTC	CASSRKGDRGYEQYF
TRBV10-3	TRBJ1-1	once	NA	TGTGCCATCAGTAAGACACTGAGCACTGAAGCTTTCTTT	CAISKTLSTEAFF
TRBV6-1	TRBJ2-7	NA	NA	TGTGCCAGCAGTGTTGAGGGGAGCCTCTACGAGCAGTACTTC	CASSVEGSLYEQYF
TRBV5-6	TRBJ2-7	NA	NA	TGTGCCAGCAGCTTGGGGGGTCTTCTATACGAGCAGTACTTC	CASSLGGLLYEQYF
TRBV29-1	TRBJ2-7	NA	TRBD1	TGCAGCGCGAGACAGGGGGGCTCCTACGAGCAGTACTTC	CSARQGGSYEQYF
TRBV10-3	TRBJ2-5	NA	NA	TGTGCCATCAGTGACCTAGGAGAGACCCAGTACTTC	CAISDLGETQYF
TRBV29-1	TRBJ2-2	NA	TRBD2	TGCAGCGGAGGGGAGGGGACCGGGGAGCTGTTTTTT	CSGGEGTGELFF
TRBV2	TRBJ2-7	NA	TRBD1	TGTGCCAGCAGATGGACAGGGTTGGTATACGAGCAGTACTTC	CASRWTGLVYEQYF
TRBV18	TRBJ1-6	NA	NA	TGTGCCAGCTCACCACGCGGAAATTCACCCCTCCACTTT	CASSPRGNSPLHF
TRBV6-5	TRBJ1-2	NA	TRBD1	TGTGCCAGCAGTGACAGGGGGCCCAACTATGGCTACACCTTC	CASSDRGPNYGYTF
TRBV5-6	TRBJ1-2	NA	NA	TGTGCCAGCAGCTTAGTGACAGGTTGGACGGCCTATGGCTACACCTTC	CASSLVTGWTAYGYTF
TRBV10-1	TRBJ2-2	once	NA	TGCGCCAGCAGTGAGTCCGGATACACCGGGGAGCTGTTTTTC	CASSESGYTGELFF
TRBV11-2	TRBJ2-7	NA	TRBD1	TGTGCCAGCAGCTTAGATCGGGGGACAGGGTACTCCTACGAGCAGTACTTC	CASSLDRGTGYSYEQYF
TRBV19	TRBJ1-5	NA	TRBD1	TGTGCCAGTAGTACGACAGGGGGGAAGAGCAATCAGCCCCAGCATTTT	CASSTTGGKSNQPQHF
TRBV25-1	TRBJ1-1	NA	NA	TGTGCCAGCAGGAGGGGCCAGGGAAGCACTGAAGCTTTCTTT	CASRRGQGSTEAFF
TRBV6-5	TRBJ2-7	NA	TRBD2	TGTGCCAGCTGGGGGGGACGCGAGCAGTACTTC	CASWGGREQYF
TRBV6-1	TRBJ1-5	NA	NA	TGTGCCAGCAGTGAAGGAGGTGGACTCAATCAGCCCCAGCATTTT	CASSEGGGLNQPQHF
TRBV4-1	TRBJ2-1	NA	TRBD1	TGCGCCAGCAGACTCCGACTAATGGGGCAGGGGGAAGATAGGTCGTCCTACAATGAGCAGTTCTTC	CASRLRLMGQGEDRSSYNEQFF
TRBV11-2	TRBJ1-1	NA	NA	TGTGCCAGCAGCGCTGGTATTGTGGACACTGAAGCTTTCTTT	CASSAGIVDTEAFF
TRBV5-1	TRBJ2-1	NA	NA	TGCGCCAGTCGGGACATTTGGGCTTCTGATGAGCAGTTCTTC	CASRDIWASDEQFF
TRBV5-6	TRBJ1-5	NA	NA	TGTGCCAGCAGTCGGGGATTCGGCAATCAGCCCCAGCATTTT	CASSRGFGNQPQHF
TRBV19	TRBJ1-4	NA	NA	TGTGCCAGTGGAGGGTTGGCTGAAAAACTGTTTTTT	CASGGLAEKLFF
TRBV28	TRBJ2-3	NA	TRBD2	TGTGCCAGCAGTTTTCATGGAGCGGGGCCCACAGATACGCAGTATTTT	CASSFHGAGPTDTQYF
TRBV18	TRBJ2-7	NA	NA	TGTGCCAGCTCACCACCAAACAGGGGTAGCGGCCTGAGCTCCTACGAGCAGTACTTC	CASSPPNRGSGLSSYEQYF
TRBV18	TRBJ2-7	NA	TRBD1	TGTGCCAGCTCACCCCCAAGGGACAGGGCCTCCTACGAGCAGTACTTC	CASSPPRDRASYEQYF
TRBV6-5	TRBJ2-5	NA	NA	TGTGCCAGCAGTTCGTTCAGACTTCGGGAGACCCAGTACTTC	CASSSFRLRETQYF
TRBV4-3	TRBJ2-5	NA	TRBD2	TGCGCCAGCAGCCAGGCGGCTGGCGGGAGGATGGGGGAGACCCAGTACTTC	CASSQAAGGRMGETQYF